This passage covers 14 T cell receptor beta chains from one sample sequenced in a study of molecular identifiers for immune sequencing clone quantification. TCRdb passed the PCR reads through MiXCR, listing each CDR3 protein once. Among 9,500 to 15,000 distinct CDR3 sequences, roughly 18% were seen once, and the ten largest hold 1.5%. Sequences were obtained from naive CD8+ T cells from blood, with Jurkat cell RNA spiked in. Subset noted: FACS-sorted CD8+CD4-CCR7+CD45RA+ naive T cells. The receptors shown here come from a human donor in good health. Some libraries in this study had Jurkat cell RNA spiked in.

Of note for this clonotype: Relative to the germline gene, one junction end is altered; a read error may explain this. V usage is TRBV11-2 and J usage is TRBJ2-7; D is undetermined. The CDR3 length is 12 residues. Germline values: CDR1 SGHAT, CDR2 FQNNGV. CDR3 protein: CASSSGGVERYF. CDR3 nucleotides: TGTGCCAGCAGCTCAGGCGGCGTTGAGCGGTACTTC.

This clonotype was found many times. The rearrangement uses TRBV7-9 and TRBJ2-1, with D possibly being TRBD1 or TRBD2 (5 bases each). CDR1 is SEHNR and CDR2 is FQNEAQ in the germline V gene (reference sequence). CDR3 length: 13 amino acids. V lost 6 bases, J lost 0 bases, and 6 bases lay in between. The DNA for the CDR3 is TGTGCCAGCAGGAGGGGCTCCTACAATGAGCAGTTCTTC. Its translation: CASRRGSYNEQFF. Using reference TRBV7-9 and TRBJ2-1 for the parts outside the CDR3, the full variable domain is DTGVSQNPRHKITKRGQNVTFRCDPISEHNRLYWYRQTLGQGPEFLTYFQNEAQLEKSRLLSDRFSAERPKGSFSTLEIQRTEQGDSAMYLCASRRGSYNEQFFGPGTRLTVL.

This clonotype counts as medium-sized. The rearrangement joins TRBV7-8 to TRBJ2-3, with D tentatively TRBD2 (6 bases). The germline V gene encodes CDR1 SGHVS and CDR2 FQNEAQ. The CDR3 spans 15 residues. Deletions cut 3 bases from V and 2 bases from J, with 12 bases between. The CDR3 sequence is CASSFLAATTDTQYF. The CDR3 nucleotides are TGTGCCAGCAGCTTTTTAGCGGCAACCACAGATACGCAGTATTTT.

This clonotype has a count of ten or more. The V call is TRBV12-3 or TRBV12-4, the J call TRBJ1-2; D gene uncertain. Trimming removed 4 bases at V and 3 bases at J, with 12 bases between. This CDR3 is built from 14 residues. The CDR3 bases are TGTGCCAGCAGTTCCGTGGGAGGAGACTATGGCTACACCTTC. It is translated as CASSSVGGDYGYTF.

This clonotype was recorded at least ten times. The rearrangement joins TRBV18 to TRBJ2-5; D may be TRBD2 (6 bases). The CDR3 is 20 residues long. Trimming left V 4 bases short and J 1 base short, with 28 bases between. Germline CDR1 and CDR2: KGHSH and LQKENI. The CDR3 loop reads CASSRRNDRDFHMSQETQYF. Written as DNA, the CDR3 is TGTGCCAGCTCACGACGGAATGACCGGGACTTCCATATGTCCCAAGAGACCCAGTACTTC.

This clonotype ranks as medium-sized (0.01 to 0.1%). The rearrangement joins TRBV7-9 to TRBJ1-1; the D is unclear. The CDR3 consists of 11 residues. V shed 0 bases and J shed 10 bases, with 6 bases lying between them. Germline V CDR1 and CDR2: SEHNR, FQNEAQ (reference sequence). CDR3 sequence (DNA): TGTGCCAGCAGCTTAGCCCCCGGAGCTTTCTTT. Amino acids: CASSLAPGAFF.

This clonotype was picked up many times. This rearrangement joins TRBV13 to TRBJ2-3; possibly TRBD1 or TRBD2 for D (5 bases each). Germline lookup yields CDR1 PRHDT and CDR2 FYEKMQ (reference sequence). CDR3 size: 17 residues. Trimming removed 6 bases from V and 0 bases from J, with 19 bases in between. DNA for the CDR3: TGTGCCAGCAGTTCTGCCCAACTCGAGGGGAGCACAGATACGCAGTATTTT. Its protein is CASSSAQLEGSTDTQYF.

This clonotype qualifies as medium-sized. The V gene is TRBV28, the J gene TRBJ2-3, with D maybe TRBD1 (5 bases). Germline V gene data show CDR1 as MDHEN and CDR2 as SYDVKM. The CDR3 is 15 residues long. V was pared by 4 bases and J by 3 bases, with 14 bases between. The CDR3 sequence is CASSSSAQATDTQYF. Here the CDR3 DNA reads TGTGCCAGCAGTTCGAGTGCACAGGCAACAGATACGCAGTATTTT.

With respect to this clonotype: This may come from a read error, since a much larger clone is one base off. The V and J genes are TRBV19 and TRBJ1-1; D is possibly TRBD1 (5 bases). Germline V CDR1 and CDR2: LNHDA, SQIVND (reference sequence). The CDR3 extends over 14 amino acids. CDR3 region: CACSFGGVNTEAFF. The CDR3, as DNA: TGTGCCTGTAGTTTTGGGGGGGTGAACACTGAAGCTTTCTTT.

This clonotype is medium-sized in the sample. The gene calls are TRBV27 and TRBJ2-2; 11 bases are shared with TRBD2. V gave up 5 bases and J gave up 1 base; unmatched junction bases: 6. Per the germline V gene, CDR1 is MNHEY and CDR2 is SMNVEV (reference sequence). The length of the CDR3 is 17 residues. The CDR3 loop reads CASSTPGLAENTGELFF. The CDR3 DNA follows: TGTGCCAGCAGTACCCCGGGACTAGCGGAGAACACCGGGGAGCTGTTTTTT.

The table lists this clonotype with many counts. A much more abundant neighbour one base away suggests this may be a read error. The CDR3 DNA reads TGTGCCAGCAGCACGGGAGAGACGGGTACGCAGTATTTT. Translation gives CASSTGETGTQYF. This rearrangement joins TRBV7-2 to TRBJ2-3; weak D call: TRBD2 (6 bases). The CDR3 sequence is 13 residues long. Germline CDR1 and CDR2: SGHTA and FQGNSA. V shed 5 bases and J shed 8 bases, with 14 bases lying between them.

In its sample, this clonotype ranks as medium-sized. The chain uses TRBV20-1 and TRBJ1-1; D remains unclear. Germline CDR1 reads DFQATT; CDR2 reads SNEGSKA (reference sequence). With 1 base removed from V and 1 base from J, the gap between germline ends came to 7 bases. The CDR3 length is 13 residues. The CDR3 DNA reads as TGCAGTGCTAGAGGAGTGGGGAACACTGAAGCTTTCTTT. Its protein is CSARGVGNTEAFF.

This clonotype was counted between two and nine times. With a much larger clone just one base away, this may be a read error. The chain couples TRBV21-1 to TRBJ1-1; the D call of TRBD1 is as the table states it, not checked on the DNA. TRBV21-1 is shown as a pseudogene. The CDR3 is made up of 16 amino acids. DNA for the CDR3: TGTGCCAGCAGCGGAAACGGGACAGCCACGAACACTGAAGCTTTCTTT. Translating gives CASSGNGTATNTEAFF.

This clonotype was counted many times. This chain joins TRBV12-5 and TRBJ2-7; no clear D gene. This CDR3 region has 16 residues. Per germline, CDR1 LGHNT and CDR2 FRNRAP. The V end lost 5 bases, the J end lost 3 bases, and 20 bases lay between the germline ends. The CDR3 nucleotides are TGTGCTAGTGGTCGTCCCCTCGGGTCCTTATACTACGAGCAGTACTTC. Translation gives CASGRPLGSLYYEQYF.